This T cell receptor (beta chain) was sequenced for a study of OX40 agonist ivuxolimab in advanced cancers. Only in-frame clones appear in the TCRdb table, and some are missing; sequencing was by immunoSEQ multiplex PCR. This sample has 70,000 to 80,000 clones, with over 90% found just once. Germline V gene lookup returns CDR1 MNHEY and CDR2 SMNVEV (reference sequence). This CDR3 comprises 14 residues. V was pared by 3 bases and J by 4 bases, with 10 bases between. This clone was detected once. This TCR derives from an adult with an advanced solid tumor such as melanoma, head and neck, liver or kidney cancer. The chain combines TRBV27 with TRBJ2-1; TRBD2 might be the D (5 bases). The starting material was CD4+ or CD8+ T cells sorted from blood, obtained in a trial of the OX40 agonist ivuxolimab. The CDR3 here is CASSFRDPYNEQFF. The CDR3 nucleotides read TGTGCCAGCAGTTTCCGGGATCCTTACAATGAGCAGTTCTTC.